These T cell receptor beta chains were read from a single sample in a study of CD8+ T cells in alopecia areata. Profiled with immunoSEQ multiplex PCR; TCRdb holds only in-frame clones, not every one. The data show about 100,000 clones, with almost 60% seen just once and less than 25% held by the top ten. Sequences were obtained from CD8+ T cells sorted from blood. The receptor set was obtained from a human donor in good health. The CDR3 runs from the conserved cysteine through the conserved F or W. Fields, in order: D gene, J gene, V gene, clone size, CDR3 DNA, CDR3 protein. The D gene is left open where the match is weak. The size entry is marked missing in some rows and otherwise reads once, few, many or a size class.

NA TRBJ2-1 TRBV11-2 few TGTGCCAGCAGCCTACGGTCCAAAGGGGAGTTCTTC CASSLRSKGEFF
NA TRBJ2-1 TRBV30 NA TGTGCCTGGAGGAGGATGGGGAATGAGCAGTTCTTC CAWRRMGNEQFF
NA TRBJ2-7 TRBV4-3 few TGCGCCAGCAGCCAATACGAGTCCTGGGGCGAGCAGTACTTC CASSQYESWGEQYF
NA TRBJ2-7 TRBV10-3 many TGTGCCATGGGACCTTGGGGCTACGAGCAGTACTTC CAMGPWGYEQYF
NA TRBJ2-3 TRBV18 few TGTGCCAGCTCATTGACGGGGGCCTCCACAGATACGCAGTATTTT CASSLTGASTDTQYF
NA TRBJ2-7 TRBV9 NA TGTGCCAGCAGCCCCCGGGCGGGGTCCGCCTACGAGCAGTACTTC CASSPRAGSAYEQYF
NA TRBJ1-1 TRBV6-5 NA TGTGCCAGCAGTTACTCTGGCGCGTCTCTTGAAGCTTTCTTT CASSYSGASLEAFF
NA TRBJ2-7 TRBV13 NA TGTGCCAGCAGCATCAGGGGAGTCTCCTACGAGCAGTACTTC CASSIRGVSYEQYF
NA TRBJ1-2 TRBV15 NA TGTGCCACCAGCAGAGAGAGAAGTGGGGATGGCTACACCTTC CATSRERSGDGYTF
TRBD2 TRBJ2-7 TRBV16 many TGTGCCAGCAGCCCCCTGAAGCGGGGGGATTCCTACGAGCAGTACTTC CASSPLKRGDSYEQYF
NA TRBJ2-7 TRBV4-3 once TGCGCCAGCAGCCAAGATACATCTAGCTCCTACGAGCAGTACTTC CASSQDTSSSYEQYF
NA TRBJ2-3 TRBV7-3 NA TGTGCCAGCAGCTACGGGACTGGAAACACAGATACGCAGTATTTT CASSYGTGNTDTQYF
NA TRBJ2-3 TRBV27 NA TGTGCCAGCAGTTTGAGGGCAGATACGCAGTATTTT CASSLRADTQYF
NA TRBJ1-5 TRBV4-2 few TGTGCCAGCAGCCGTGAGGGTTGGCATCAGCCCCAGCATTTT CASSREGWHQPQHF
NA TRBJ2-1 TRBV13 few TGTGCCAGCAGCTTACCTGCGGCGGATGAGCAGTTCTTC CASSLPAADEQFF
NA TRBJ1-1 TRBV19 NA TGTGCCAGTAGTATCATGACCCCGGGCCCTGAAGCTTTCTTT CASSIMTPGPEAFF
NA TRBJ2-3 TRBV7-2 NA TGTGCCAGCAGCTTAGTTCGTAGAGGCGCAGATACGCAGTATTTT CASSLVRRGADTQYF
TRBD2 TRBJ2-3 TRBV30 NA TGTGCCTGGAGGGGACTAGGGGCAGATACGCAGTATTTT CAWRGLGADTQYF
TRBD1 TRBJ2-3 TRBV6-5 NA TGTGCCAGCACCATGACAGGGATGTCAGATACGCAGTATTTT CASTMTGMSDTQYF
TRBD1 TRBJ2-1 TRBV2 NA TGTGCCAGCCCCGAAGGGACAGGGCGCAATGAGCAGTTCTTC CASPEGTGRNEQFF
TRBD2 TRBJ2-5 TRBV5-6 NA TGTGCCAGCAGCCCGCGGGGGGGCCGGGGTGAGACCCAGTACTTC CASSPRGGRGETQYF
NA TRBJ1-5 TRBV5-6 NA TGTGCCAGCAGCTTGGGGACGATTAGCAATCAGCCCCAGCATTTT CASSLGTISNQPQHF
NA TRBJ2-5 TRBV5-1 NA TGCGCCAGCAGCTTGTACCGGGGCACTCCACAAGAGACCCAGTACTTC CASSLYRGTPQETQYF
TRBD1 TRBJ1-1 TRBV13 few TGTGCCAGCAGCCCCCGGACAGGGGGCCTTTTAGCTGAAGCTTTCTTT CASSPRTGGLLAEAFF
NA TRBJ2-5 TRBV9 NA TGTGCCAGCAGCGCATCAGGGATGGTAGAGACCCAGTACTTC CASSASGMVETQYF
NA TRBJ1-5 TRBV6-6 NA TGTGCCAGCAGTTACCAACCATCTGGCAATCAGCCCCAGCATTTT CASSYQPSGNQPQHF
NA TRBJ1-4 TRBV4-3 once TGCGCCAGCAGCCGGGGGGTGGGTAATGAAAAACTGTTTTTT CASSRGVGNEKLFF
NA TRBJ2-3 TRBV7-8 NA TGTGCCAGCAGCTTCGAGAGCAGGGCCACAGATACGCAGTATTTT CASSFESRATDTQYF
NA TRBJ2-7 TRBV4-1 NA TGCGCCAGCAGCCAAGTCCCGGGCTACGAGCAGTACTTC CASSQVPGYEQYF
NA TRBJ2-5 TRBV30 few TGTGCCTGGGATGGTTTGGGGGCCTCTCAAGAGACCCAGTACTTC CAWDGLGASQETQYF
TRBD1 TRBJ2-1 TRBV4-1 once TGCGCCAGCAGCCAAGGCCTGGGACAGGGAAACAATGAGCAGTTCTTC CASSQGLGQGNNEQFF
NA TRBJ2-7 TRBV9 NA TGTGCCAGCAGCTCCAACCCCGCGCATTTAGGATCCTACGAGCAGTACTTC CASSSNPAHLGSYEQYF
NA TRBJ2-1 TRBV29-1 NA TGCAGCGTTGGCCCTGCCTACAATGAGCAGTTCTTC CSVGPAYNEQFF
TRBD2 TRBJ2-1 TRBV4-2 NA TGTGCCAGCAGCCAAGAGGAGACTAGCGGCGGTGAGCAGTTCTTC CASSQEETSGGEQFF
TRBD1 TRBJ1-2 TRBV7-2 NA TGTGCCAGCAGCCTAACGGACAGGGATGGCTACACCTTC CASSLTDRDGYTF
TRBD2 TRBJ2-3 TRBV6-1 few TGTGCCAGCAGTTTACTAGCGGGGACCACAGATACGCAGTATTTT CASSLLAGTTDTQYF
TRBD1 TRBJ1-2 TRBV5-1 few TGCGCCAGCAGCGCTACTCCAGGGGGCCGAAGACTTAACTATGGCTACACCTTC CASSATPGGRRLNYGYTF
NA TRBJ2-3 TRBV1 NA TGCACCAGGAACATCCCGGGACTAGCCCGTTGCACAGATACGCAGTATTTT CTRNIPGLARCTDTQYF
NA TRBJ2-5 TRBV29-1 NA TGCAGCGGGATGGCGGAGACCCAGTACTTC CSGMAETQYF
NA TRBJ1-1 TRBV4-1 NA TGCGCCAGCAGCCAAGACTGGATTGGGGACACTGAAGCTTTCTTT CASSQDWIGDTEAFF
TRBD1 TRBJ2-5 TRBV28 few TGTGCCAGCAGGGGACAGGACAAAGAGACCCAGTACTTC CASRGQDKETQYF
NA TRBJ1-5 TRBV7-9 NA TGTGCCAGCAGCTTAGACTTGAATCAGCCCCAGCATTTT CASSLDLNQPQHF
NA TRBJ1-1 TRBV4-1 few TGCGCCAGCAGGGAACTTATCAGGAACACTGAAGCTTTCTTT CASRELIRNTEAFF
TRBD2 TRBJ2-3 TRBV5-1 NA TGCGCCAGCAGCTTGGCCTTTGGACTAGATTTTAGAGATACGCAGTATTTT CASSLAFGLDFRDTQYF
NA TRBJ2-7 TRBV6-5 NA TGTGCCAGCAGTTACCTGGGGGAGCAGTACTTC CASSYLGEQYF
NA TRBJ1-1 TRBV6-1 few TGTGCCAGCAGTCCTCCTGTTTGGGAGATCACTGAAGCTTTCTTT CASSPPVWEITEAFF
NA TRBJ2-7 TRBV12-2 few TGTGCAAGTCGCCCACGAACACTTACTAGCGGCGATAACTCCTACGAGCAGTACTTC CASRPRTLTSGDNSYEQYF
NA TRBJ2-7 TRBV23-1 few TGCGCCAGCAGTCAATCGCCCCTCAGGGGTGCTCCCTACGAGCAGTACTTC CASSQSPLRGAPYEQYF
NA TRBJ1-1 TRBV5-6 NA TGTGCCAGCAGCTTGGTCCCTGTTACGTGGGACACTGAAGCTTTCTTT CASSLVPVTWDTEAFF
NA TRBJ2-5 TRBV28 NA TGTGCCAGCAGTTTACGGAACTCCCAAGAGACCCAGTACTTC CASSLRNSQETQYF
TRBD2 TRBJ2-1 TRBV27 NA TGTGCCAGCAGTCCTGGGACTAGCGGGGGGGCCTCACAGTTCTTC CASSPGTSGGASQFF
TRBD1 TRBJ2-7 TRBV7-9 NA TGTGCCAGCAGCGACCTCCGGGACAGGGGCTACGAGCAGTACTTC CASSDLRDRGYEQYF
NA TRBJ2-2 TRBV5-6 few TGTGCCAGCAGCTTGGGGACTACCGGGGAGCTGTTTTTT CASSLGTTGELFF
NA TRBJ2-7 TRBV15 NA TGTGCCACCAGCACGGACCAGGGGGGAGGATACGAGCAGTACTTC CATSTDQGGGYEQYF
TRBD1 TRBJ2-1 TRBV29-1 NA TGCAGCGTTGAATTGGGCAGGGGGCGGCGTAATGAGCAGTTCTTC CSVELGRGRRNEQFF
TRBD2 TRBJ2-3 TRBV4-3 NA TGCGCCAGCAGCCAAGATGCCCTAGCGGGGACAGATACGCAGTATTTT CASSQDALAGTDTQYF
NA TRBJ2-2 TRBV18 NA TGTGCCAGCTCACCAGGCCAGACCGGGGAGCTGTTTTTT CASSPGQTGELFF
NA TRBJ2-3 TRBV15 few TGTGCCACCAGCAGTACAGTCTCCCCCACAGATACGCAGTATTTT CATSSTVSPTDTQYF
TRBD1 TRBJ2-7 TRBV4-1 NA TGCGCCAGCAGCCAAGAATGGTCCGGGACAGGGGATTCCTACGAGCAGTACTTC CASSQEWSGTGDSYEQYF
NA TRBJ2-2 TRBV6-5 NA TGTGCCAGCAGTTACTCGGGGACCGGGGAGCTGTTTTTT CASSYSGTGELFF